This T cell receptor (beta chain) is from a study of cytomegalovirus exposure and HLA in healthy donors. Use of 60 Vbeta and 13 Jbeta primers characterized the PCR. The method was immunoSEQ multiplex PCR; TCRdb's version includes in-frame clones alone and lacks a portion of them. The table lists about 120,000 clones, almost 80% of them singletons. The origin of this receptor is a female donor in good health and CMV-seronegative. The sample was PBMCs.

The CDR3 is CASSFSGSLLEQYF. The CDR3 DNA sequence: TGTGCCAGCAGCTTTAGCGGGAGCTTACTCGAGCAGTACTTC. The genes are TRBV7-2 and TRBJ2-7; 9 bases map to TRBD2. The V gene end was trimmed by 3 bases and the J gene end by 6 bases; junction bases not matched to a gene: 6. Germline CDR1 and CDR2: SGHTA and FQGNSA. There are 14 residues in the CDR3. Together with reference TRBV7-2 and TRBJ2-7, the CDR3 gives the full variable domain: GAGVSQSPSNKVTEKGKDVELRCDPISGHTALYWYRQSLGQGLEFLIYFQGNSAPDKSGLPSDRFSAERTGGSVSTLTIQRTQQEDSAVYLCASSFSGSLLEQYFGPGTRLTVT.